These T cell receptor beta chains were read from a single sample in a study of tumor-infiltrating lymphocytes in localized non-small cell lung cancer. TCRdb's copy holds only in-frame clones and misses some; the assay was immunoSEQ multiplex PCR. The sample carries several thousand clones, 76% recorded once. The source material was lung tumor tissue. The receptors come from a human donor with non-small cell lung cancer. Both conserved end residues are part of each CDR3. The D gene is left open where the match is weak. Clone size is stated in some rows and not others, as once, few, many or a class when expanded.

V,J,D,size,CDR3,DNA
TRBV5-1,TRBJ2-6,.,.,CASSLPFSGANVLTF,TGCGCCAGCAGCTTACCATTCTCTGGGGCCAACGTCCTGACTTTC
TRBV5-1,TRBJ2-1,.,.,CASSLKLASGNEQFF,TGCGCCAGCAGCTTGAAACTAGCTTCTGGCAATGAGCAGTTCTTC
TRBV11-2,TRBJ2-3,TRBD2,.,CASSLVLAVAADTQYF,TGTGCCAGCAGCTTAGTACTAGCGGTCGCAGCAGATACGCAGTATTTT
TRBV29-1,TRBJ1-2,.,.,CSVDPQQEDGYTF,TGCAGCGTTGATCCACAGCAAGAGGATGGCTACACCTTC
TRBV2,TRBJ2-1,.,.,CARSSSGNEQFF,TGTGCCAGATCGAGCTCCGGGAATGAGCAGTTCTTC
TRBV5-1,TRBJ2-1,.,.,CASSLEASAHNEQFF,TGCGCCAGCAGCCTTGAGGCTAGCGCCCACAATGAGCAGTTCTTC
TRBV4-1,TRBJ2-2,TRBD2,.,CASSPETSGRAGTGELFF,TGCGCCAGCAGCCCCGAGACTAGCGGGAGGGCCGGAACCGGGGAGCTGTTTTTT
TRBV10-3,TRBJ1-4,.,.,CAISESKVNEKLFF,TGTGCCATCAGTGAGTCGAAGGTTAATGAAAAACTGTTTTTT
TRBV11-3,TRBJ1-3,.,few,CASSLATRQRPNSGNTIYF,TGTGCCAGCAGCTTAGCCACCCGACAAAGACCTAACTCTGGAAACACCATATATTTT
TRBV6-5,TRBJ1-4,.,.,CASSYSYGFEKLFF,TGTGCCAGCAGTTACTCATACGGTTTTGAAAAACTGTTTTTT
TRBV6-9,TRBJ2-6,.,.,CASSCLLLTTKWGQRPDF,TGTGCCAGCAGTTGTCTCCTGCTTACGACAAAGTGGGGCCAACGTCCTGATTTC
TRBV28,TRBJ2-1,TRBD2,.,CASEGGGALYNEQFF,TGTGCCAGTGAAGGCGGGGGGGCCCTCTACAATGAGCAGTTCTTC
TRBV28,TRBJ1-1,.,.,CASSPPGVITEAFF,TGTGCCAGCAGTCCTCCGGGCGTAATCACTGAAGCTTTCTTT
TRBV19,TRBJ2-1,TRBD2,.,CASSMELAGGRYNEQFF,TGTGCCAGTAGTATGGAACTAGCGGGAGGGAGATACAATGAGCAGTTCTTC
TRBV27,TRBJ2-7,TRBD1,.,CASWDSPYEQYF,TGTGCCAGCTGGGACAGCCCCTACGAGCAGTACTTC
TRBV5-1,TRBJ1-1,.,.,CASSLRPNTEAFF,TGCGCCAGCAGCCTACGACCGAACACTGAAGCTTTCTTT
TRBV11-3,TRBJ1-2,.,.,CASSTGPGVSYGYTF,TGTGCCAGCAGCACCGGGCCGGGGGTCAGCTATGGCTACACCTTC
TRBV27,TRBJ1-2,.,.,CASKQGNGGYTF,TGTGCCAGCAAACAGGGTAACGGGGGCTACACCTTC
TRBV4-1,TRBJ1-5,.,.,CASSQTGNDQPQHF,TGCGCCAGCAGCCAAACAGGGAACGATCAGCCCCAGCATTTT
TRBV4-1,TRBJ2-5,TRBD1,.,CASSLGQGETQYF,TGCGCCAGCAGCCTGGGACAGGGAGAGACCCAGTACTTC
TRBV5-6,TRBJ1-5,.,.,CASSLAGWSNQPQHF,TGTGCCAGCAGCTTGGCCGGTTGGAGCAATCAGCCCCAGCATTTT
TRBV28,TRBJ2-5,.,.,CASTPFGGEETQYF,TGTGCCAGCACCCCATTTGGGGGCGAAGAGACCCAGTACTTC
TRBV5-1,TRBJ2-3,TRBD1,medium-sized,CASSLSGGRSTDTQYF,TGCGCCAGCAGCCTATCAGGGGGCCGGAGCACAGATACGCAGTATTTT
TRBV5-5,TRBJ2-7,.,.,CASSGGTGIGEQYF,TGTGCCAGCAGCGGGGGAACAGGGATCGGAGAGCAGTACTTC
TRBV7-6,TRBJ1-1,.,few,CASSLGSGWVTEAFF,TGTGCCAGCAGCTTAGGGTCAGGGTGGGTCACTGAAGCTTTCTTT
TRBV20-1,TRBJ2-5,.,.,CSAGAQETQYF,TGCAGTGCTGGGGCTCAGGAGACCCAGTACTTC
TRBV28,TRBJ2-5,.,.,CASSLSGKETQYF,TGTGCCAGCAGTTTATCGGGGAAAGAGACCCAGTACTTC
TRBV7-6,TRBJ2-5,TRBD1,.,CASTTGTGETQYF,TGTGCCAGCACCACCGGGACAGGGGAGACCCAGTACTTC
TRBV6-1,TRBJ1-4,TRBD1,.,CASSPGQGNEKLFF,TGTGCCAGCAGTCCGGGACAGGGGAATGAAAAACTGTTTTTT
TRBV28,TRBJ1-5,.,.,CASNPFSNQPQHF,TGTGCCAGCAACCCGTTTAGCAATCAGCCCCAGCATTTT
TRBV6-4,TRBJ1-3,.,few,CASSGAGATGNTIYF,TGTGCCAGCAGTGGGGCGGGGGCAACAGGAAACACCATATATTTT
TRBV10-3,TRBJ1-2,.,.,CAISDPRPGSFNYGYTF,TGTGCCATCAGTGACCCCCGGCCGGGATCATTTAACTATGGCTACACCTTC
TRBV7-9,TRBJ1-2,TRBD1,.,CASSSLRQGFKGYTF,TGTGCCAGCAGCTCTCTCAGACAGGGGTTTAAAGGCTACACCTTC
TRBV19,TRBJ2-7,TRBD1,.,CASSVSTGGLYEQYF,TGTGCCAGTAGTGTGTCGACAGGGGGACTCTACGAGCAGTACTTC
TRBV27,TRBJ2-2,TRBD2,.,CASSRGLAVNTGELFF,TGTGCCAGCAGCCGCGGACTAGCGGTAAACACCGGGGAGCTGTTTTTT
TRBV6-5,TRBJ1-1,TRBD1,.,CAIGQGPNTEAFF,TGTGCCATTGGACAGGGCCCGAACACTGAAGCTTTCTTT
TRBV2,TRBJ2-3,.,.,CASDRGTDTQYF,TGTGCCAGCGACCGGGGAACAGATACGCAGTATTTT
TRBV7-2,TRBJ2-7,.,.,CASSYGGPTYEQYF,TGTGCCAGCAGCTATGGCGGGCCTACCTACGAGCAGTACTTC
TRBV2,TRBJ1-4,.,.,CASIPSSTGGEKLFF,TGTGCCAGCATCCCGAGTTCGACAGGCGGGGAAAAACTGTTTTTT
TRBV5-1,TRBJ2-5,TRBD2,.,CASTPWGGETQYF,TGCGCCAGCACCCCCTGGGGGGGAGAGACCCAGTACTTC
TRBV4-1,TRBJ1-1,.,.,CASSQVANTEAFF,TGCGCCAGCAGCCAAGTCGCGAACACTGAAGCTTTCTTT
TRBV28,TRBJ2-6,TRBD1,.,CASRPGQGAIGANVLTF,TGTGCCAGCAGGCCGGGACAGGGGGCAATTGGGGCCAACGTCCTGACTTTC
TRBV5-6,TRBJ1-2,.,.,CASSSDVPVLHYGYTF,TGTGCCAGCAGCTCCGATGTCCCAGTCTTGCACTATGGCTACACCTTC
TRBV7-2,TRBJ1-2,.,few,CASSLVGSGYTF,TGTGCCAGCAGCTTAGTAGGGTCGGGCTACACCTTC
TRBV28,TRBJ2-1,TRBD2,.,CASSQGLAGNKFF,TGTGCCAGCAGCCAGGGACTAGCGGGAAATAAGTTCTTC
TRBV10-1,TRBJ2-3,TRBD2,.,CASSEVLAGGSDTQYF,TGCGCCAGCAGTGAGGTCCTAGCGGGAGGGTCAGATACGCAGTATTTT